This entry is about one T cell receptor (beta chain). These data come from a study of blood T cell repertoires in COVID-19. CDR3 length: 19 amino acids. V shed 1 base and J 0 bases; nucleotides not matched to a gene: 7. Germline V gene data show CDR1 as MNHEY and CDR2 as SVGEGT. Sequencing was performed with immunoSEQ multiplex PCR; in TCRdb, only in-frame clones are kept and a portion is missing. The sample records more than 110,000 clones, roughly 85% being singletons. Material: peripheral blood. The gene calls are TRBV6-2 or TRBV6-3 and TRBJ2-3; 13 nucleotides line up with TRBD2. This receptor was identified in a man aged 55 to 69 with acute or convalescent COVID-19. DNA of the CDR3: TGTGCCAGCAGTTACTTGAAGGGACTAGCGGGACCTAGCACAGATACGCAGTATTTT. Translating it yields CASSYLKGLAGPSTDTQYF.